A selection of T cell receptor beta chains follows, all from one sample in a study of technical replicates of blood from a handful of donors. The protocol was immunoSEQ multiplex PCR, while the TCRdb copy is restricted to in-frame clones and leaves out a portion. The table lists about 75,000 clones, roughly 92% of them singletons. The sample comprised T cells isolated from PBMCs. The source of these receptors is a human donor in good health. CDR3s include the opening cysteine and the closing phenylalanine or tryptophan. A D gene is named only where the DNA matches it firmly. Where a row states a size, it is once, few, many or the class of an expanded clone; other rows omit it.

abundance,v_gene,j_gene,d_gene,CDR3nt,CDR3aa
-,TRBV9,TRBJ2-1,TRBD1,TGTGCCAGCAGCGTAGCCGGACAGGGAGTTAGTGAGCAGTTCTTC,CASSVAGQGVSEQFF
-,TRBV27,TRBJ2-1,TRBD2,TGTGCCAGCAGTCTAGGGACTAGCGGGAGCTATGAGCAGTTCTTC,CASSLGTSGSYEQFF
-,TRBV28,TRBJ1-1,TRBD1,TGTGCCAGCAATTCCGGGACAGGGAGTTTTGTTTCTGAAGCTTTCTTT,CASNSGTGSFVSEAFF
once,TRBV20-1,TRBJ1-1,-,TGCCTCGGGAATCGGGGCACTGAAGCTTTCTTT,CLGNRGTEAFF
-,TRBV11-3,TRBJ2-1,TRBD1,TGTGCCAGCAGCCGACAGGGCGCAGGTGAGCAGTTCTTC,CASSRQGAGEQFF
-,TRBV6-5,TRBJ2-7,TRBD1,TGTGCCAGCAGCCCGGGACAGGGGAACAACGAGCAGTACTTC,CASSPGQGNNEQYF
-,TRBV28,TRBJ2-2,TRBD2,TGTGCCAGCAGAAAAAGCGGGAGAGACACCGGGGAGCTGTTTTTT,CASRKSGRDTGELFF
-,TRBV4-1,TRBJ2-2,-,TGCGCCAGCAGCCAAGATAATCCTAACCCTATCACCGGGGAGCTGTTTTTT,CASSQDNPNPITGELFF
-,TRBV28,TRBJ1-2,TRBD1,TGTGCCAGCTCCGAAGCAGGGGGTGGCTATGGCTACACCTTC,CASSEAGGGYGYTF
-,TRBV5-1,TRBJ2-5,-,TGCGCCAGCAGCCTAGACAGTAGGACCGGGGAGACCCAGTACTTC,CASSLDSRTGETQYF
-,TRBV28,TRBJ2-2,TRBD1,TGTGCCAGCAGCCCGGACAGGGGGCCCACCGGGGAGCTGTTTTTT,CASSPDRGPTGELFF
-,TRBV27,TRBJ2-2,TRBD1,TGTGCCAGCAGTTGGGACAGAAACACCGGGGAGCTGTTTTTT,CASSWDRNTGELFF
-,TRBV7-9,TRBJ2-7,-,TGTGCCAGCAGCTTAGTGTCGGGAGCGTACGAGCAGTACTTC,CASSLVSGAYEQYF
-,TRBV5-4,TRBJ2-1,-,TGTGCCAGCAGCGAGGGGGTGCGGGAGTGGCCCTACAATGAGCAGTTCTTC,CASSEGVREWPYNEQFF
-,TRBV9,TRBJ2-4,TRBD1,TGTGCCAGCAGCCGGGACAGCCTTACCAAAAACATTCAGTACTTC,CASSRDSLTKNIQYF
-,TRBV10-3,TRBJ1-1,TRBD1,TGTGCCACAGGAGACAGGGGGCACGCTGAAGCTTTCTTT,CATGDRGHAEAFF
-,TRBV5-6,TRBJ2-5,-,TGTGCCAGCAGCTTGAGTATGGTGGGGCTCCAGTACTTC,CASSLSMVGLQYF
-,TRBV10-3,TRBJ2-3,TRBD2,TGTGCCATCAGTGAGTCGGGTAGCGGGAGGATAGATACAGATACGCAGTATTTT,CAISESGSGRIDTDTQYF
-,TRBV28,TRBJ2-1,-,TGTGCCAGCAGTTTACTGGACTTCCGATTAGAGCAGTTCTTC,CASSLLDFRLEQFF
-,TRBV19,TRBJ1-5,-,TGTGCCAGTAGTATTAGGACAGAAATGAACAATCAGCCCCAGCATTTT,CASSIRTEMNNQPQHF
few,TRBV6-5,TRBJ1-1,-,TGTGCCAGCAGTTACGGAGGGGAGAACACTGAAGCTTTCTTT,CASSYGGENTEAFF
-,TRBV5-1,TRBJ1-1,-,TGCGCCAGCAGTATGGCGGGAACGAACACTGAAGCTTTCTTT,CASSMAGTNTEAFF
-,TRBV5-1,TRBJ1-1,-,TGCGCCAGCAGCCCCGGGACAAGGAGTTGGGACAACACTGAAGCTTTCTTT,CASSPGTRSWDNTEAFF
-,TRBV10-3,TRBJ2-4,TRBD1,TGTGCCATCAGTGAGCTGGACAGGGTGGACATTCAGTACTTC,CAISELDRVDIQYF
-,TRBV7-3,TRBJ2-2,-,TGTGCCAGCAGCTCCCCGTGGAGTTCCGGGGAGCTGTTTTTT,CASSSPWSSGELFF
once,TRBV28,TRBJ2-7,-,TGTGCCAGCGGCGGGTACGAGCAGTACTTC,CASGGYEQYF
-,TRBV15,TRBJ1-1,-,TGTGCCACCAGCATAAGGACAGCTCTTGAAGCTTTCTTT,CATSIRTALEAFF
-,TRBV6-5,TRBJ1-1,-,TGTGCCAGCAGTCGGCCAGGGGTCGCTGAAGCTTTCTTT,CASSRPGVAEAFF
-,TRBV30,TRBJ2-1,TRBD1,TGTGCCTGGGATCCGGGACAGGGAATGTACAATGAGCAGTTCTTC,CAWDPGQGMYNEQFF
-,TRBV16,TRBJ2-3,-,TGTGCCAGCAGCCCTTCGGGAGTCACAGATACGCAGTATTTT,CASSPSGVTDTQYF
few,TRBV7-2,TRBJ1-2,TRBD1,TGTGCCAGCAGCCCCTCAGGGACAGGGGGCCCCCTGGGCTATGGCTACACCTTC,CASSPSGTGGPLGYGYTF
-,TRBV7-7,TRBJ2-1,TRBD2,TGTGCTAGCAGCTTAGGGAGGACTAGCGGATACAATGAGCAGTTCTTC,CASSLGRTSGYNEQFF
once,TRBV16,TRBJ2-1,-,TGTGCCAGCAGCCAATTAGAGTCAGGTGAGCAGTTCTTC,CASSQLESGEQFF
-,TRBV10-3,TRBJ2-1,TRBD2,TGTGCCATCACCCAAGGCACAGGACTAGCGGGAGCTGAGCAGTTCTTC,CAITQGTGLAGAEQFF
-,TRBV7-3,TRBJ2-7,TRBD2,TGTGCCAGCAGCCTGACTAGCGGGAACTACGAGCAGTACTTC,CASSLTSGNYEQYF
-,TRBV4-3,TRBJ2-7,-,TGCGCCAGCAGCCAAGAACGTCTACAGGGCCACGAGCAGTACTTC,CASSQERLQGHEQYF
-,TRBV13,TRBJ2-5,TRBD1,TGTGCCAGCAGCTTAGACAGGGGGCTGAACGTCGAGACCCAGTACTTC,CASSLDRGLNVETQYF
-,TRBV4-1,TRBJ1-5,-,TGCGCCAGCAGCCAAGGGAGACCGGCTAGCAATCAGCCCCAGCATTTT,CASSQGRPASNQPQHF
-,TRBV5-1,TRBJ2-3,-,TGCGCCAGCAGCTTGGAACTCGGGAGAGATACGCAGTATTTT,CASSLELGRDTQYF
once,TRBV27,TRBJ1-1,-,TGTGCCAGCACAGGGGAGGCTTTCTTT,CASTGEAFF
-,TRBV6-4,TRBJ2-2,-,TGTGCCAGCAGTACAGGGTATTCTGGCGGGGAGCTGTTTTTT,CASSTGYSGGELFF
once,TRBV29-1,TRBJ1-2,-,TGCAGCGTTGAAGGGGTCGGGAGCTATGGCTACACCTTC,CSVEGVGSYGYTF
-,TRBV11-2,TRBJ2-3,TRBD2,TGTGCCAGCAGCGAACGACTAGCGGGAGGGAGGGATACGCAGTATTTT,CASSERLAGGRDTQYF
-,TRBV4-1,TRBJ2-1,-,TGCGCCAGCAGCCAAGAGTTTAGAGGAAATGAGCAGTTCTTC,CASSQEFRGNEQFF
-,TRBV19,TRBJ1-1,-,TGTGCCAGTAGTTGGGCTGTGGTGAACACTGAAGCTTTCTTT,CASSWAVVNTEAFF
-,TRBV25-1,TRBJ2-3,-,TGTGCCAGCAGTGGAGGACAGTTATTGGCAGATACGCAGTATTTT,CASSGGQLLADTQYF
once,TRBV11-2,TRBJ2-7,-,TGTGCCAGCAGCTTAGGGCGGGCGGGCTACGAGCAGTACTTC,CASSLGRAGYEQYF
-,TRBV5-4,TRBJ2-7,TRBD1,TGTGCCAGCAGCTTAGGGACAGGAGTAACCTACGAGCAGTACTTC,CASSLGTGVTYEQYF
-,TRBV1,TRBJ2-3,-,TGCACCAGCAGCCCAGGGCCGGGACTCGCTACAGATACGCAGTATTTT,CTSSPGPGLATDTQYF
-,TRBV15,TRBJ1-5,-,TGTGCCACCAGCAGAGTTGTCACGCTAAATCAGCCCCAGCATTTT,CATSRVVTLNQPQHF
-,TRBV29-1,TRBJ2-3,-,TGCAGCGTACTAGAGCTAGATACGCAGTATTTT,CSVLELDTQYF
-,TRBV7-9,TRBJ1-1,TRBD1,TGTGCCAGCAGCTTCGGGACAGCGAACACTGAAGCTTTCTTT,CASSFGTANTEAFF
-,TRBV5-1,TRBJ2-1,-,TGCGCCAGCAGCTTGGATTCTAGCGTTTTATACAATGAGCAGTTCTTC,CASSLDSSVLYNEQFF
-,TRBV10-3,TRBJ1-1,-,TGTGCCATCTCTCGGGACACCAACACTGAAGCTTTCTTT,CAISRDTNTEAFF
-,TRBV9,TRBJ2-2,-,TGTGCCAGCAGCGTAGGAGGGTCCGGGGAGCTGTTTTTT,CASSVGGSGELFF
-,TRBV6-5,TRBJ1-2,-,TGTGCCAGCAGTTTGGGGGGGATCGTTGGCTACACCTTC,CASSLGGIVGYTF
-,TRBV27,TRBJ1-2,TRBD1,TGTGCCAGCAGACAGACAGGGTCCCAGGGCTACACCTTC,CASRQTGSQGYTF
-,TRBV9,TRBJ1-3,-,TGTGCCAGCAGCGTTGTAAGTGCGGGAAACACCATATATTTT,CASSVVSAGNTIYF
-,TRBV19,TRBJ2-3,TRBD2,TGTGCCAGCGGGAGGAGGGACACAGATACGCAGTATTTT,CASGRRDTDTQYF